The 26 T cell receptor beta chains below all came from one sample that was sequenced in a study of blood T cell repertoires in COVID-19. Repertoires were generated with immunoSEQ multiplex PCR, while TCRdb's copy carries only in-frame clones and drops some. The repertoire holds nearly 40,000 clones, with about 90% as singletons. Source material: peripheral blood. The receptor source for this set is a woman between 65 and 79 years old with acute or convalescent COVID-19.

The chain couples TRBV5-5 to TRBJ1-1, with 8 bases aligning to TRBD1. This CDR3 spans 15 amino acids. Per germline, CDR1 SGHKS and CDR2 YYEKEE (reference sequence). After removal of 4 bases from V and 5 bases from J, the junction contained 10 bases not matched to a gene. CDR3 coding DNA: TGTGCCAGCAGCCTGCAATCGACAGGGGTAACTGAAGCTTTCTTT. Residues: CASSLQSTGVTEAFF.

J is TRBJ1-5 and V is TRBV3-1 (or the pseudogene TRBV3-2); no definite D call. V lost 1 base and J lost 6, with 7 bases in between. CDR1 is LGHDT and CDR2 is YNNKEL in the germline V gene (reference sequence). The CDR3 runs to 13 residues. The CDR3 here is CASSQVSGQPQHF. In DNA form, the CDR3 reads TGTGCCAGCAGCCAAGTCTCGGGTCAGCCCCAGCATTTT.

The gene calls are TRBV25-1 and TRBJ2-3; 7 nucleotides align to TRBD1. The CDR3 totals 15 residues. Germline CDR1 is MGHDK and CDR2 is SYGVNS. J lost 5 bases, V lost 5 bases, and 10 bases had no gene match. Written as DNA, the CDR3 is TGTGCCAGCAGTTCCCGGGACAGCTCTGGAGATACGCAGTATTTT. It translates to CASSSRDSSGDTQYF. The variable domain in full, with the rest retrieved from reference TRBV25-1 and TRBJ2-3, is EADIYQTPRYLVIGTGKKITLECSQTMGHDKMYWYQQDPGMELHLIHYSYGVNSTEKGDLSSESTVSRIRTEHFPLTLESARPSHTSQYLCASSSRDSSGDTQYFGPGTRLTVL.

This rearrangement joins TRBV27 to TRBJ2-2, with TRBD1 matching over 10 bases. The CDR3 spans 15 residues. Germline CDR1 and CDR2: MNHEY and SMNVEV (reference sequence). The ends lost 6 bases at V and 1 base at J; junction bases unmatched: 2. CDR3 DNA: TGTGCCAGCAGCTGGACAGGGGGGAACACCGGGGAGCTGTTTTTT. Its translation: CASSWTGGNTGELFF.

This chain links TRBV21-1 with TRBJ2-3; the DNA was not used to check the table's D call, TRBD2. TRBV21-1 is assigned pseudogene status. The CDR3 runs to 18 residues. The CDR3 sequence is CASSKIRLKRETPDTQYF. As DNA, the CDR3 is TGTGCCAGCAGCAAAATAAGACTCAAGCGGGAGACCCCAGATACGCAGTATTTT.

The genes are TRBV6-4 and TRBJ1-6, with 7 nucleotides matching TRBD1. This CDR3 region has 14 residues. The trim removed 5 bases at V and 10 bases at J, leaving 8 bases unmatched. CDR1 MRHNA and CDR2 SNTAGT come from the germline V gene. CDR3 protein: CASSLDRDASPLHF. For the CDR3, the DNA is TGTGCCAGCAGTCTCGACAGGGATGCGTCACCCCTCCACTTT.

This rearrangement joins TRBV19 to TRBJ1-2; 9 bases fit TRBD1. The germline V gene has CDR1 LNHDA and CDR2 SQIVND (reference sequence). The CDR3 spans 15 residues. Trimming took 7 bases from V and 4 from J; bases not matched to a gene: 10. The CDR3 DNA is TGTGCCAGTACCGCCGCCGGGACAGGGACCTATGGCTACACCTTC. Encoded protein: CASTAAGTGTYGYTF.

CDR3 nucleotides: TGTGCCAGCAGTGAGCTAGGGGACACTGAAGCTTTCTTT. As protein: CASSELGDTEAFF. The rearrangement joins TRBV2 to TRBJ1-1; D may be TRBD1 (5 bases). Trimming shortened V by 3 bases and J by 3 bases, and 8 bases separated the two germline ends. The CDR3 consists of 13 residues. Germline V gene data show CDR1 as SNHLY and CDR2 as FYNNEI.

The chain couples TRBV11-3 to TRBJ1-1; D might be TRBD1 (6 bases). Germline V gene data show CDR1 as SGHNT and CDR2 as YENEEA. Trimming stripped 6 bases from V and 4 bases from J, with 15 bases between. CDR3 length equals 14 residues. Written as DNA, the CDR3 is TGTGCCAGCAGTCGTAACACAGGGATCACTGAAGCTTTCTTT. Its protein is CASSRNTGITEAFF.

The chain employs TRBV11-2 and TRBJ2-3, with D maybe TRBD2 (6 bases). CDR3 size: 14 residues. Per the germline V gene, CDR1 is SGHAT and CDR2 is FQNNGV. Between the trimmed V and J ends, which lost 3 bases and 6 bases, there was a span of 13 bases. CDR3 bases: TGTGCCAGCAGCTTGGGCCTAGCGAGCGATACGCAGTATTTT. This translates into CASSLGLASDTQYF.

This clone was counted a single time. The CDR3 nucleotides read TGTGCCAGTAGTATAGCCCCGACGGGGGTCACTACCGGGGAGCTGTTTTTT. Amino acid sequence: CASSIAPTGVTTGELFF. This rearrangement joins TRBV19 to TRBJ2-2; TRBD2 is a possible D gene (6 bases). Germline V gene sequence: CDR1 LNHDA, CDR2 SQIVND (reference sequence). CDR3 length equals 17 residues. Trimming cost V 1 base and J 5 bases, with 17 bases left between them.

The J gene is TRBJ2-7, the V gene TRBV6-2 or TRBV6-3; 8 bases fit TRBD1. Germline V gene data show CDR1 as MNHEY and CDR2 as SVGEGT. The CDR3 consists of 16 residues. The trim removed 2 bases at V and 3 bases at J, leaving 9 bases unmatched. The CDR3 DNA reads TGTGCCAGCAGTTACGACCAATTGGGACAGGACTACGAGCAGTACGTC. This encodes CASSYDQLGQDYEQYV.

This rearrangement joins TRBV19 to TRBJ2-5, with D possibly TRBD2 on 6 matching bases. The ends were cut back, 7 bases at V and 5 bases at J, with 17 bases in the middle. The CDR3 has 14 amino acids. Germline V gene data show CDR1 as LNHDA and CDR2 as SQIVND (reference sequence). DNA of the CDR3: TGTGCCAGTACTGGATCCGGGGGAAGGGAGACCCAGTACTTC. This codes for CASTGSGGRETQYF.

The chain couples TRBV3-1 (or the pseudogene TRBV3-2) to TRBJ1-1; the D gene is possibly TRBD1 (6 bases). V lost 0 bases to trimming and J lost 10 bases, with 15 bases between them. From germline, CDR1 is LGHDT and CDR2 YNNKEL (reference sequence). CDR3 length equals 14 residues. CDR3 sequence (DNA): TGTGCCAGCAGCCAAGATTCGGGGGGCGTTGGAGCTTTCTTT. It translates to CASSQDSGGVGAFF.

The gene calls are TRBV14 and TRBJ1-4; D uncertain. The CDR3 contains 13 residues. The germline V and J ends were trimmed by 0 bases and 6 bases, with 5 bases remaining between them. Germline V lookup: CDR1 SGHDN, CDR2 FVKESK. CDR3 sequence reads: CASSQDSYEKLFF. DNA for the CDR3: TGTGCCAGCAGCCAAGACAGTTATGAAAAACTGTTTTTT.

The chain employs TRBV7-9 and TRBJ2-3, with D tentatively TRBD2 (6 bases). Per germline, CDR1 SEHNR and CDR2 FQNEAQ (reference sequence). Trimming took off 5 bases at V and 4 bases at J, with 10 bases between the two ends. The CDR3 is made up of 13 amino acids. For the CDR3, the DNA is TGTGCCAGCAGCCCGGAGGGCCCAGATACGCAGTATTTT. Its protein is CASSPEGPDTQYF.

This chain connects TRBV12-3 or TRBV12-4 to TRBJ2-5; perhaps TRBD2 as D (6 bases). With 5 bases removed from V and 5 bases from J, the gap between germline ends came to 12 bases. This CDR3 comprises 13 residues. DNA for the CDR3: TGTGCCAGCAGTCTCGGACGGGGGGAGACCCAGTACTTC. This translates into CASSLGRGETQYF.

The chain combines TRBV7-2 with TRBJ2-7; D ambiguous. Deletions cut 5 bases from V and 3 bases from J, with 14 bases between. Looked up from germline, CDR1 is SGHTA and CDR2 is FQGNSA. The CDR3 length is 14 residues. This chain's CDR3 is CASSQSAGFYEQYV. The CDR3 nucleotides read TGTGCCAGCAGCCAATCAGCAGGTTTCTACGAGCAGTACGTC.

This chain's CDR3 is CASSSGQSTYEQYV. In DNA, the CDR3 is TGTGCCAGCAGCTCGGGACAGTCAACCTACGAGCAGTACGTC. The chain recombines TRBV6-5 with TRBJ2-7; 7 bases fit TRBD1. This CDR3 region has 14 residues. Looked up from germline, CDR1 is MNHEY and CDR2 is SVGAGI. V trimming: 6 bases; J trimming: 2 bases; junction bases outside the gene matches: 7.

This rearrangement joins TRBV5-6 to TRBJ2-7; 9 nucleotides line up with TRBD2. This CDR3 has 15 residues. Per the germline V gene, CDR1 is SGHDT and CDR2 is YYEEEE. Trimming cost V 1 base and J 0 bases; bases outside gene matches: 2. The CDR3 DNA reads TGTGCCAGCAGCTTGCCGGGACTAGCCTCCTACGAGCAGTACGTC. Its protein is CASSLPGLASYEQYV.

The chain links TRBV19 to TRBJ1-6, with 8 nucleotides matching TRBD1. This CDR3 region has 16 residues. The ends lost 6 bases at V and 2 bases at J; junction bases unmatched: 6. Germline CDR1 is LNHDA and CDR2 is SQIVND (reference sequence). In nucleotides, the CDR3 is TGTGCCAGTAGAGCCGACAGGGGCACCTATAATTCACCCCTCCACTTT. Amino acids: CASRADRGTYNSPLHF.

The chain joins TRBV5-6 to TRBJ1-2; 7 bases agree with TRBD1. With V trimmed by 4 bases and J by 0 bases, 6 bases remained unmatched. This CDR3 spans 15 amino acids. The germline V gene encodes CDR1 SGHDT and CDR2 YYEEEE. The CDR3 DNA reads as TGTGCCAGCAGCCCTGGGGGGACAGCTAACTATGGCTACACCTTC. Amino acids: CASSPGGTANYGYTF.

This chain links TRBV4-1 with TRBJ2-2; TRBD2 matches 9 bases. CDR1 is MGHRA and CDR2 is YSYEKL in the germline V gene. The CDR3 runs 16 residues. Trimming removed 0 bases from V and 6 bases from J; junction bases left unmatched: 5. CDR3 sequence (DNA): TGCGCCAGCAGCCAAGATCTAGCGGGATTGGCCGGGGAGCTGTTTTTT. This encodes CASSQDLAGLAGELFF.

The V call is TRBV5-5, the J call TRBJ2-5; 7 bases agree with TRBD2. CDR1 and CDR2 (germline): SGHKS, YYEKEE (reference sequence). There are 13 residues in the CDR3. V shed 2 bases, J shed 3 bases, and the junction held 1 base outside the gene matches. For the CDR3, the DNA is TGTGCCAGCAGCTTTGGGGGGGAAGAGACCCAGTACTTC. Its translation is CASSFGGEETQYF. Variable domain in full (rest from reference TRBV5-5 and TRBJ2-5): DAGVTQSPTHLIKTRGQQVTLRCSPISGHKSVSWYQQVLGQGPQFIFQYYEKEERGRGNFPDRFSARQFPNYSSELNVNALLLGDSALYLCASSFGGEETQYFGPGTRLLVL.

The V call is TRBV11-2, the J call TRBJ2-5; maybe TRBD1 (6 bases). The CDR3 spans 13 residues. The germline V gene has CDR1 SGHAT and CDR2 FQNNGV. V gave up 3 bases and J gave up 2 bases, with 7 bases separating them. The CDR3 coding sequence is TGTGCCAGCAGCTTCGGACAGCAAGAGACCCAGTACTTC. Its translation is CASSFGQQETQYF.

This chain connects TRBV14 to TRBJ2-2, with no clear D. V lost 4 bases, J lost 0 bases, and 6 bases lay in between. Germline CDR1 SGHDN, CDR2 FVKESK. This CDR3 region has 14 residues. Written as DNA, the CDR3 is TGTGCCAGCAGCCGGCAAACGAACACCGGGGAGCTGTTTTTT. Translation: CASSRQTNTGELFF.